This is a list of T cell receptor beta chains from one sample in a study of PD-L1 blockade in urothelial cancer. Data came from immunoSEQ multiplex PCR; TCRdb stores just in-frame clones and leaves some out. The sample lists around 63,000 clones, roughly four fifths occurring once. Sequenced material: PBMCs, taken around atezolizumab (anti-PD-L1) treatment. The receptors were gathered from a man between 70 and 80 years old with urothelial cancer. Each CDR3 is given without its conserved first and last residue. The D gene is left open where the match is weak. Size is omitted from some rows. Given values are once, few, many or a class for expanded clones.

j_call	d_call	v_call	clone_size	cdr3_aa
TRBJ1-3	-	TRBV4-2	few	ASSQDLFARGGIISSNTIY
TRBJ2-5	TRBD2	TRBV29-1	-	SVASSGRAGQY
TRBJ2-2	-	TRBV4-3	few	ASSDDVIGQFTGELF
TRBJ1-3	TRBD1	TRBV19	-	ASSIGDRAGNTIY
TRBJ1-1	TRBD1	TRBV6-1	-	ASWGQGIETEAF
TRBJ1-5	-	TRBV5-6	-	ASSFSGALDQPQH
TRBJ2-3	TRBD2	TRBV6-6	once	ASSSRGGQDTQY
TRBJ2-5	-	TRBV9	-	ASSVLIKETQY
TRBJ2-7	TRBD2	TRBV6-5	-	ASRAGGIDEQY
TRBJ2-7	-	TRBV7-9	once	ASSLVGDSYEQY
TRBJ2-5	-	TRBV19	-	ASSIGRQETQY
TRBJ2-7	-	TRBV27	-	ASSPGIAATYEQY
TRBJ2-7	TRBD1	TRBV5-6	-	ASSPDPGGSYEQY
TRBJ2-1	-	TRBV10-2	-	ASGRTRTKNEQF
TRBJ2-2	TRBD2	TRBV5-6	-	ASSLEGSGSPGELF
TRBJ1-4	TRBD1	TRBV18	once	ASSPRQLQGNEKLF
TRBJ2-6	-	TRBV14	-	ASSQIRGTGANVLT
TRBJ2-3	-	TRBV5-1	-	ASSLEGGRVSDTQY
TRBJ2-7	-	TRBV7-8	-	ASSQTGGGQY
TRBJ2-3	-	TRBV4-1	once	ASSQEHRVRTDTQY
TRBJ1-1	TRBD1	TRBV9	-	ASSVTTGGTEAF
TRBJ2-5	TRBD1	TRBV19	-	ASSETGQGWVKTQY
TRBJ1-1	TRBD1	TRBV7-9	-	ASTVQGTTEAF
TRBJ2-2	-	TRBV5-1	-	ASSSTIGQDGELF
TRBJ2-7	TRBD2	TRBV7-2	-	ASSLLAGGPDEQY
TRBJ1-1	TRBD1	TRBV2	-	ASRDPSFTGDTEAF
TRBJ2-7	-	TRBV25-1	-	ASTRGGGGEAVEQY
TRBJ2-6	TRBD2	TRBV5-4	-	ASSPGLAGADGANVLT
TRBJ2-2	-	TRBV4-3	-	ASSPNFRGNTGELF
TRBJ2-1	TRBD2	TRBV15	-	ATSGGLAGGYNEQF
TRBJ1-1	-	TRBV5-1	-	ASKSGGLGDTEAF
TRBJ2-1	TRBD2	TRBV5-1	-	ASSGGSYQQF
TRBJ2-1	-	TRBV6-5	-	ASSYVSGNEQF
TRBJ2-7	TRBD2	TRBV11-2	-	ASSSDPQTSAYEQY
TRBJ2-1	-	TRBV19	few	ASSTLQGTIYNEQF
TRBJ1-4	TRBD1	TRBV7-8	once	ASSAGTGEKLF
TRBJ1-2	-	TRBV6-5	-	ASSYTPDRPFYGYT
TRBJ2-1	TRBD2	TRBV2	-	ASRAGGSSYNEQF
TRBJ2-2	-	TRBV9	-	ASSVDGGLVTGELF
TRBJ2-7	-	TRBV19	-	ASRRGVLGEQY
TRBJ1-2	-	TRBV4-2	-	ASSQDRGGYT
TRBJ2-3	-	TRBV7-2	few	ASSQLGDSTDTQY
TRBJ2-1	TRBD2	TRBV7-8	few	ASSLGTSGDYNEQF
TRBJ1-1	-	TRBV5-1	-	ASSIQGQGTEAF
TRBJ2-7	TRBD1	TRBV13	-	ASSSGQDEQY
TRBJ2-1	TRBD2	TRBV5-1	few	ASSLDTPQAGGPFYNEQF
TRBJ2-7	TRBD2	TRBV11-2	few	ASSLGAGVKQY
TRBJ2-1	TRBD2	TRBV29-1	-	SVEMASGSLTGEQF
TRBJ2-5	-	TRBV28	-	ASSFSQGSRGETQY
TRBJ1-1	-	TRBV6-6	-	ASSYGGALNTEAF
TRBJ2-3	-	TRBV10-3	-	AIRREVGDTQY
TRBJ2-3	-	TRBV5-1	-	ASHPAGGGPDTQY
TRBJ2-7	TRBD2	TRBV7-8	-	ASSLGTSGIRQWEQY
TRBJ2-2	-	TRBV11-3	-	ASSATSGPNTGELF
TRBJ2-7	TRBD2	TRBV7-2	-	ASSSSGRRSYEQY